The entry below gives a single TCR beta chain sequence along with its context. Germline V gene sequence: CDR1 MNHEY, CDR2 SMNVEV (reference sequence). This CDR3 is built from 15 residues. The V end was cut by 4 bases, the J end by 4 bases, with 16 bases between. The sample belongs to a study of blood T cell repertoires in COVID-19. How the authors handled the data: Counts of nucleated cells, estimated from reference gene primer amplification, were obtained. The data were produced by immunoSEQ multiplex PCR, yet TCRdb's version contains in-frame clones alone and is incomplete. The DNA gave D and trimming, while V, J and clone size come from that table. This repertoire shows 85,000 to 100,000 clones, around 82% found once; its top ten account for approximately 8.7%.

The sequenced sample was peripheral blood. The clonotype was recovered from a man aged 45-65 years who had recovered from COVID-19. The chain couples TRBV27 to TRBJ2-5; no clear D gene. The CDR3: CASSSQLDVTETQYF. The DNA for the CDR3 is TGTGCCAGCAGTTCACAGCTTGATGTCACAGAGACCCAGTACTTC.